This TCR beta chain was identified during a study of blood T cell repertoires in COVID-19 (TCRdb year 2020). For the study in its entirety: The collaborator samples originated in the United States, Italy and Spain and spanned the acute and convalescent phases of COVID-19. Samples were obtained from the ongoing ImmuneRACE study (first 160 participants) and from 1,200 or so subjects provided by 6 global collaborators. The sample metadata nearly always contained a de-identified subject ID, COVID-19 status, age in years and sex. HLA class I and class II types, where available, came from metadata supplied by the sample provider rather than from assay-based typing. The dataset comprised deeply sampled blood TCRbeta repertoires from subjects exposed to, actively infected with, or recovered from COVID-19. The material from the prospective study consisted of cDNA or gDNA derived from T cells, B-cell-depleted T cells, or PBMCs. The repertoires were made available in a free public database intended to serve as a resource for research on the immune response to SARS-CoV-2.

One collaborating source in Seattle enrolled patients while the patients were actively infected and followed the patients over time throughout the course of disease. Collaborating institutions collected whole blood in K2EDTA tubes following their own protocols. Collaborator samples were shipped for TCRbeta analysis as frozen whole blood, isolated PBMCs, or DNA extracted from either sample type. A note on this clone: Its recognized antigen is unknown. No base qualities exist here, and no much larger clone lies one base off it. This CDR3 is also generated by other DNA sequences in the sample.

TCRbeta CDR3 regions were amplified from genomic DNA by means of the immunoSEQ Assay, a bias-controlled multiplex PCR. The authors' pipeline ran thus. The number of nucleated cells in each sample was estimated from the amplification of reference gene primers within the assay. To quantify the absolute abundance of each unique TCRbeta CDR3 rearrangement, sequence reads were collapsed and filtered. For each sample, productive Simpson clonality was calculated as the square root of Simpson's diversity index over productive rearrangements. TCRdb stores this immuneACCESS table with in-frame sequences only. Part of the clones is absent; in the studies checked, under half of the shortfall reflects unresolved V genes, and no reason is known for the rest. Clone size and V and J calls were adopted from that table, with D and trimming inferred from the DNA. The sample table holds some 450,000 clones, of which about 90% were seen once. The ten largest make up 0.8% to 1% of the sample.

Findings and caveats that apply to the study as a whole: The quantity of clinical and demographic metadata differed by source and by participant and was supplied without curation.

The CDR3 spans 13 residues, from the cysteine through the phenylalanine. CDR3 DNA is the only sequence kept; it has 39 bases, read in frame from the first base. The junction shows trimming of 1 base on V and 4 bases on J, plus 7 bases between the germline ends. The germline V gene encodes CDR1 SGDLS and CDR2 YYNGEE. Recombination joined TRBV9 with TRBJ2-3; there is no confident call for the D gene. The TCR originated in a man in his late teens or twenties with COVID-19, enrolled during active disease. The sequencing sample was made of peripheral blood. The DNA sequence is given as TGTGCCAGCAGCGTAATCTCTGCAGATACGCAGTATTTT. It translates as CASSVISADTQYF.